This T cell receptor (beta chain) was recorded in a study of cytomegalovirus exposure and HLA in healthy donors. This clone occurred a few times. Germline V lookup: CDR1 LGHNA, CDR2 YNFKEQ. This CDR3 is built from 15 residues. V dropped 4 bases and J dropped 0; count of bases not matched to a gene: 2. A multiplex PCR was run with 60 Vbeta primers and 13 Jbeta primers. TCRdb's copy holds only in-frame clones and misses some; the assay was immunoSEQ multiplex PCR. The sample holds some 150,000 clones, roughly 80% seen once. This TCR derives from a female donor in good health and CMV-seronegative. The sample comprised PBMCs. The rearrangement uses TRBV4-2 and TRBJ2-1; 8 bases line up with TRBD2. The CDR3 region has the DNA TGTGCCAGCAGCCCTGGGACTAGCTCCTACAATGAGCAGTTCTTC. Translated, it gives CASSPGTSSYNEQFF.